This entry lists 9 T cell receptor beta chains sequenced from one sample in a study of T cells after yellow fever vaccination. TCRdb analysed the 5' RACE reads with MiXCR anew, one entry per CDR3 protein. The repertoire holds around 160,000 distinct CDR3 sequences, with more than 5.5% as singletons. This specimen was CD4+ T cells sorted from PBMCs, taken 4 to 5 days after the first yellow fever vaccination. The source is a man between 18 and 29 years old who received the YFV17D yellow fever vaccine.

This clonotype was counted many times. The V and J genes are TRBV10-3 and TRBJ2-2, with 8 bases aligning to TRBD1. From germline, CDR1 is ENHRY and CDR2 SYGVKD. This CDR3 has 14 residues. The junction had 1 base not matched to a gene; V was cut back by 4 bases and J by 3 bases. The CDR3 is CAISGTGYTGELFF. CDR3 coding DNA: TGTGCCATCAGTGGGACAGGGTACACCGGGGAGCTGTTTTTT.

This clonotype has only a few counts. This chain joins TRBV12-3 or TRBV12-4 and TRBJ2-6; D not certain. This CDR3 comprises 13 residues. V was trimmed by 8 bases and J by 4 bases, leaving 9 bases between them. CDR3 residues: CASAGGGANVLTF. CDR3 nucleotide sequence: TGTGCCAGCGCTGGCGGAGGGGCCAACGTCCTGACTTTC.

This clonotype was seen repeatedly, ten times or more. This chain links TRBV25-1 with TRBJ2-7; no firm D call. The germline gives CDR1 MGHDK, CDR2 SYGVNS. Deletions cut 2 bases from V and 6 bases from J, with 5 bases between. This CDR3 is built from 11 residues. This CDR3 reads CASSEPCEQYV. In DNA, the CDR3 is TGTGCCAGCAGTGAACCGTGCGAGCAGTACGTC.

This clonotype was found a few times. The CDR3 sequence is CASSVRPGQDNSPLHF. CDR3 nucleotides: TGTGCCAGCAGCGTAAGGCCGGGCCAGGATAATTCACCCCTCCACTTT. V usage is TRBV9 and J usage is TRBJ1-6; D gene uncertain. CDR1 SGDLS and CDR2 YYNGEE come from the germline V gene. The CDR3 contains 16 residues. Trimming stripped 1 base from V and 5 bases from J, with 13 bases between.

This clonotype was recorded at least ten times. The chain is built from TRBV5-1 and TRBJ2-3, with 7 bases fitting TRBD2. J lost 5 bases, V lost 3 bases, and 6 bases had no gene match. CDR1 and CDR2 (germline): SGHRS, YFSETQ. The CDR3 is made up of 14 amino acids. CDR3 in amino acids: CASSSGGRGDTQYF. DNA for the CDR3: TGCGCCAGCAGCTCGGGGGGACGCGGAGATACGCAGTATTTT. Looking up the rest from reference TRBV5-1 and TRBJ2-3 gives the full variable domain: KAGVTQTPRYLIKTRGQQVTLSCSPISGHRSVSWYQQTPGQGLQFLFEYFSETQRNKGNFPGRFSGRQFSNSRSEMNVSTLELGDSALYLCASSSGGRGDTQYFGPGTRLTVL.

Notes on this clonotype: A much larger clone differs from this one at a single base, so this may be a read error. CDR3 DNA sequence: TGTGCCGGCAGCTTAGTCGGCGGGGGGTTCTACGAGCAGTACTTC. Protein: CAGSLVGGGFYEQYF. The chain combines TRBV7-2 with TRBJ2-7; 8 bases are a match to TRBD2. The CDR3 has 15 amino acids. Germline CDR1 is SGHTA and CDR2 is FQGNSA.

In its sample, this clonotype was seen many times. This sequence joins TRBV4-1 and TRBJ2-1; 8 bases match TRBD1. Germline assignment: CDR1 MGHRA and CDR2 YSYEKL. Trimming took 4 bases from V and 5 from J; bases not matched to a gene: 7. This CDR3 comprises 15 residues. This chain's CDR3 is CASSRTGTGNNEQFF. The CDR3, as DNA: TGCGCCAGCAGCCGCACCGGGACAGGCAACAATGAGCAGTTCTTC.

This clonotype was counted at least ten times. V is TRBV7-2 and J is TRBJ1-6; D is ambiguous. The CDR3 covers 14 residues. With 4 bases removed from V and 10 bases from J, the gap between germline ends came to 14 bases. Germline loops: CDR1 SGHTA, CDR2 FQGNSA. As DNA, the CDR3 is TGTGCCAGCAGCTCAGCCTACGGCCGATCACCCCTCCACTTT. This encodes CASSSAYGRSPLHF.

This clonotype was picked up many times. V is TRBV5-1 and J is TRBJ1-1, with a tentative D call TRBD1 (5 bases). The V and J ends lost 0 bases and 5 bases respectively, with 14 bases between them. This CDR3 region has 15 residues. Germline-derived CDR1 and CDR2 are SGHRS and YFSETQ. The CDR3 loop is CASSLGWSGGTEAFF. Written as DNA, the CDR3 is TGCGCCAGCAGCTTGGGGTGGTCCGGGGGTACTGAAGCTTTCTTT.